This T cell receptor (beta chain) came from a study of cytomegalovirus exposure and HLA in healthy donors (TCRdb year 2017). Regarding the study in general: According to a later analysis, one platform produced both the roughly 120 validation repertoires and the 670 or so repertoires of the first cohort. The aim of the study was to test whether cataloging public T cell receptors could identify signatures of past pathogen exposure. Along with the roughly 610-subject first cohort, a separate validation cohort of about 110 different subjects was used. To predict cytomegalovirus infection status, the study brought together high-throughput TCR immunosequencing, statistical association of individual TCRs with disease status, and machine learning.

General conclusions and limits of the study: Most TCR sequences were observed very rarely across donors, whereas some public TCRs were present in many individuals. A later analysis found that TCRs clustered in the first cohort also tended to co-occur in the 100 to 150 validation repertoires, with roughly 95% of cluster scores above 0. The classifier was reported to diagnose cytomegalovirus status with high specificity and sensitivity in both the original and validation cohorts. It was suggested by the authors that the approach could potentially be generalized to other disease states and immunological phenotypes. All 120 or so repertoires were used to score co-occurrence in the validation cohort in a later analysis, because that analysis had no HLA typing for the cohort. A few of the identified cytomegalovirus-associated TCR beta chains were confirmed in vitro to be specific for cytomegalovirus antigens. The study listed 150 to 200 TCR beta chains as associated with cytomegalovirus.

Libraries were prepared through the immunoSEQ multiplex PCR assay. In the original analysis: A statistical classification framework was developed to diagnose cytomegalovirus status using the catalog of TCR beta chain sequences. TCRdb took over this immuneACCESS table, retaining in-frame rearrangements with V and J assigned. Such tables are incomplete; in checked studies, under half of the missing clones stem from an unresolved V gene, and the remainder is unexplained. That table supplies the V and J calls and clone size; D and trimming were determined from the DNA. The table for this sample lists 300,000 to 400,000 clones; roughly 87% of them were counted only once. The ten largest clones represent approximately 0.9% of the sample. The donors belonged to the validation cohort of approximately 130 subjects, which was separate from the 666-subject first cohort. As to this clone: Which antigen it targets is not known. One base away there is no much larger clone; base qualities are not given.

Taken from cysteine to phenylalanine, the CDR3 has 13 residues. Only the CDR3 DNA is retained, 39 bases long and in frame from the first base. V and J lose 7 bases and 2 bases, and a span of 11 bases separates them. CDR1 and CDR2 (MNHNS, SASEGT) derive from the germline V gene. The chain uses TRBV6-1 and TRBJ1-2; possibly the D gene is TRBD1, per 6 matching bases. The sample taken for sequencing was PBMCs. This clonotype originated in a man aged 25 to 45 in good health and CMV-seronegative. The CDR3 amino acid sequence is: CASTQDRNYGYTF. The nucleotide sequence is TGTGCCAGCACTCAAGACAGGAACTATGGCTACACCTTC.